Given below is one TCR beta chain in context. The junction departs from germline at one end; a sequencing error may be responsible. Unsorted bulk tissue of roughly 20-34 mg yielded co-extracted RNA and DNA. The CDR3 length is 17 residues. Germline lookup yields CDR1 SGHAT and CDR2 FQNNGV. This entry belongs to a study of tumor-infiltrating lymphocytes in primary liver carcinoma. Study-wide background: Productive TCRbeta read counts per sample ran from roughly 3.7 to 6.8 million and were similar across tissue types.

From approximately 500 ng total RNA, TCR beta cDNA was generated with a primer in the constant region. Libraries of TCR beta came from three nested multiplex PCR rounds with slightly modified ARM-PCR. Two initial PCR rounds of about 10 cycles each paired TRBV1-TRBV30 forward primers with a C-beta reverse primer. MiXCR was run by TCRdb on the multiplex PCR reads, yielding one entry per CDR3 protein. The table lists around 20,000 distinct CDR3 sequences, roughly 80% of them singletons. This chain links TRBV11-2 with TRBJ2-3; perhaps TRBD1 as D (6 bases). The sequenced sample was liver tumor tissue from sampling region 4. Noted subset: tumor region T4, right-lateral pole. The receptor was derived from a woman younger than 45 with primary liver carcinoma and hepatitis B virus infection. The CDR3 region has the DNA TGTACCAGCAGCTTAGGGGAACAGGGATGTTTCAAAGATACGCAGTATTTT. This codes for CTSSLGEQGCFKDTQYF.